This TCR beta chain appears in the sequencing data of a study of blood T cell repertoires in COVID-19. Sequencing was performed with immunoSEQ multiplex PCR; in TCRdb, only in-frame clones are kept and a portion is missing. This sample yields fewer than 200,000 clones, of which under 85% are seen a single time; over 9.5% belongs to the top ten. Those enrolled, adults aged roughly 18 to 100 years, came from around 24 US areas. Clinical history reported by participants formed the basis on which cohorts were assigned. Before being deemed recovered, Cohort 3 donors had two negative PCRs, clearance, or symptom resolution. This TCR derives from a man aged 45-60 years who had recovered from COVID-19. What was sequenced was PBMCs or T cells enriched from blood (not recorded which).

CDR3 in amino acids: CSARPTGGYTF. The DNA for the CDR3 is TGCAGTGCCCGGCCGACTGGTGGCTACACCTTC. The chain is built from TRBV20-1 and TRBJ1-2; unclear D gene. The CDR3 runs 11 residues. V was pared by 6 bases and J by 7 bases, with 12 bases between. The V gene's germline CDR1 is DFQATT and CDR2 SNEGSKA (reference sequence).